These 29 T cell receptor beta chains were all obtained from the same sample, sequenced in a study of T cells in Graves' hyperthyroidism and ophthalmopathy. The source material, RNA transcripts, was used to amplify TCR beta CDR3 regions. In the first-round RT-PCR of the TCR CDR3, the HTBI primer set was used. MiXCR was run by TCRdb on the multiplex PCR reads, yielding one entry per CDR3 protein. The sample consists of hundreds of thousands of distinct CDR3 sequences, about 15% of them appearing once. What was sequenced was blood. The receptors shown here come from a woman between 40 and 55 years old with Graves' ophthalmopathy.

This clonotype was seen many times. This chain links TRBV6-5 with TRBJ2-7; TRBD2 agrees at 9 bases. The CDR3 totals 18 residues. Per the germline V gene, CDR1 is MNHEY and CDR2 is SVGAGI. V shed 8 bases and J 1 base; nucleotides not matched to a gene: 18. The CDR3 reads CASRGGSGSSRGSYEQYF. The CDR3 DNA follows: TGTGCCAGCCGCGGAGGTAGCGGGAGTTCACGGGGGTCCTACGAGCAGTACTTC.

This clonotype was seen repeatedly, ten times or more. This CDR3 reads CASSMSDYYEQYF. The CDR3 DNA follows: TGTGCCAGCAGCATGAGCGATTACTACGAGCAGTACTTC. This chain links TRBV14 with TRBJ2-7; no clear D. The CDR3 length is 13 residues. The ends were cut back, 5 bases at V and 3 bases at J, with 11 bases in the middle. Germline assignment: CDR1 SGHDN and CDR2 FVKESK. The whole variable domain, remainder taken from reference TRBV14 and TRBJ2-7, is EAGVTQFPSHSVIEKGQTVTLRCDPISGHDNLYWYRRVMGKEIKFLLHFVKESKQDESGMPNNRFLAERTGGTYSTLKVQPAELEDSGVYFCASSMSDYYEQYFGPGTRLTVT.

Ten or more counts support this clonotype. The chain uses TRBV28 and TRBJ2-5; a weak D match, TRBD2 (5 bases). Trimming removed 5 bases from V and 4 bases from J, with 8 bases in between. Germline lookup yields CDR1 MDHEN and CDR2 SYDVKM. CDR3 length: 12 amino acids. CDR3 in DNA: TGTGCCAGCAGTGGGAGCCTAGAGACCCAGTACTTC. This encodes CASSGSLETQYF.

This clonotype was recorded only once. CDR3 in amino acids: CAWRASRKTEAFF. CDR3 sequence (DNA): TGTGCCTGGAGGGCGTCCAGGAAGACTGAAGCTTTCTTT. The genes are TRBV30 and TRBJ1-1; D unclear. CDR1 is GTSNPN and CDR2 is SVGIG in the germline V gene (reference sequence). The V and J ends lost 3 bases and 5 bases respectively, with 13 bases between them. The CDR3 totals 13 residues.

There are many counts of this clonotype. The chain is built from TRBV20-1 and TRBJ1-1; a possible D gene is TRBD1 (5 bases). Trimming left V 3 bases short and J 0 bases short, with 11 bases between. The CDR3 has 14 residues. CDR1 is DFQATT, CDR2 SNEGSKA, per germline (reference sequence). This chain's CDR3 is CSASRDLMNTEAFF. The CDR3 DNA follows: TGCAGTGCTAGCAGGGACCTAATGAACACTGAAGCTTTCTTT.

This clonotype showed up many times. The rearrangement links TRBV30 to TRBJ1-5, with D uncertain. CDR1 is GTSNPN and CDR2 is SVGIG in the germline V gene (reference sequence). This CDR3 spans 12 amino acids. Trimming took 1 base from V and 2 from J, leaving 3 bases between them. CDR3 loop: CAWSGRNQPQHF. The CDR3, as DNA: TGTGCCTGGAGTGGTCGCAATCAGCCCCAGCATTTT. Supplemented by reference TRBV30 and TRBJ1-5, the full variable domain reads SQTIHQWPATLVQPVGSPLSLECTVEGTSNPNLYWYRQAAGRGLQLLFYSVGIGQISSEVPQNLSASRPQDRQFILSSKKLLLSDSGFYLCAWSGRNQPQHFGDGTRLSIL.

Ten or more counts support this clonotype. The V and J genes are TRBV6-2 or TRBV6-3 and TRBJ2-2, with a weak D call TRBD2 (6 bases). CDR3 length equals 17 residues. Trimming left V 1 base short and J 7 bases short, with 19 bases between. The germline gives CDR1 MNHEY, CDR2 SVGEGT. The CDR3 DNA follows: TGTGCCAGCAGTTACTGGGCGGGGCCCACGCTAAGCGGGGAGCTGTTTTTT. It translates to CASSYWAGPTLSGELFF.

The chain recombines TRBV2 with TRBJ1-5, with unresolved D. The CDR3 is 13 amino acids. Looked up from germline, CDR1 is SNHLY and CDR2 is FYNNEI. Trimming left V 6 bases short and J 8 bases short, with 14 bases between. This CDR3 is CASRDSGGEPQHF. DNA for the CDR3: TGTGCCAGCAGGGACTCCGGTGGGGAGCCCCAGCATTTT.

This sequence joins TRBV12-3 or TRBV12-4 and TRBJ1-1; possible D gene TRBD1, 6 bases. V was cut by 2 bases and J by 5 bases, with 15 bases left in between. The CDR3 has 15 amino acids. The CDR3 DNA reads as TGTGCCAGCAGTTTATCAATCTGGGGGCGGACTGAAGCTTTCTTT. Translating gives CASSLSIWGRTEAFF.

This clonotype was counted many times. The chain uses TRBV12-3 or TRBV12-4 and TRBJ2-5; D is perhaps TRBD2 (6 bases). The CDR3 spans 14 residues. Deletions cut 4 bases from V and 8 bases from J, with 17 bases between. CDR3 protein: CASSYGRSPETQYF. CDR3 in DNA: TGTGCCAGCAGTTACGGGAGAAGTCCAGAAACCCAGTACTTC.

This clonotype was recorded many times. This chain uses TRBV6-5 with TRBJ1-2; perhaps TRBD1 as D (6 bases). Germline assignment: CDR1 MNHEY and CDR2 SVGAGI. Trimming took 8 bases from V and 3 from J, leaving 19 bases between them. The CDR3 spans 15 residues. The CDR3 sequence: CASQTAGGSHYGYTF. DNA for the CDR3: TGTGCCAGCCAGACGGCCGGGGGCAGCCACTATGGCTACACCTTC.

The chain is built from TRBV30 and TRBJ2-2, with TRBD1 matching over 9 bases. CDR3 length: 15 amino acids. J gave up 3 bases and V 3 bases, and 5 bases lay outside the gene matches. Germline CDR1 GTSNPN, CDR2 SVGIG (reference sequence). The CDR3 sequence: CAWRHRDRDTGELFF. Written as DNA, the CDR3 is TGTGCCTGGAGGCACCGGGACAGGGACACCGGGGAGCTGTTTTTT.

The chain combines TRBV2 with TRBJ2-4, with 14 bases lining up with TRBD2. V lost 3 bases, J lost 9 bases, and 7 bases stayed unmatched. The CDR3 totals 16 residues. Germline V gene sequence: CDR1 SNHLY, CDR2 FYNNEI. The CDR3 protein is CASSEPRLAGGSIQYF. Here the CDR3 DNA reads TGTGCCAGCAGTGAGCCAAGACTAGCGGGAGGGAGCATTCAGTACTTC.

This clonotype came up many times. Germline is not matched at one junction end, which may reflect a read error. This chain joins TRBV28 and TRBJ1-2; 9 nucleotides align to TRBD1. Per germline, CDR1 MDHEN and CDR2 SYDVKM. The CDR3 has 13 residues. The CDR3 is CASSGTGGYSYTF. The CDR3 coding sequence is TGTGCCAGCAGTGGTACAGGGGGCTATAGCTACACCTTC.

The table lists this clonotype with a few counts. The junction differs from germline at one of its ends, possibly a read error. The chain is built from TRBV19 and TRBJ2-5; 9 bases align to TRBD1. The length of the CDR3 is 15 residues. The germline V gene has CDR1 LNHDA and CDR2 SQIVND (reference sequence). CDR3 sequence (DNA): TGTGCCAGTAGTCCCGGACAGGGGCACCATGAGACCCAGTACTTC. Its protein product is CASSPGQGHHETQYF.

This clonotype was seen repeatedly, ten times or more. This sequence joins TRBV28 and TRBJ2-7, with D perhaps matching TRBD1 or TRBD2 (5 bases each). Germline V lookup: CDR1 MDHEN, CDR2 SYDVKM. The CDR3 length is 15 residues. The germline V and J ends were trimmed by 6 bases and 7 bases, with 22 bases remaining between them. The CDR3 sequence: CASSPPARGAEEQYF. The CDR3, as DNA: TGTGCCAGCAGCCCCCCGGCTAGAGGGGCAGAAGAGCAGTACTTC.

This clonotype was picked up many times. The V and J genes are TRBV15 and TRBJ2-5, with 8 bases that match TRBD2. The V and J ends lost 0 bases and 4 bases, in that order; junction bases with no gene match: 4. CDR3 length: 15 amino acids. Germline-derived CDR1 and CDR2 are LNHNV and YYDKDF (reference sequence). CDR3 coding DNA: TGTGCCACCAGCAGAGAACGGGAGGGGATAGAGACCCAGTACTTC. It is translated as CATSREREGIETQYF.

The CDR3 loop reads CASSPSGADTGELFF. CDR3 nucleotide sequence: TGTGCCAGCTCACCATCAGGGGCGGACACCGGGGAGCTGTTTTTT. The chain uses TRBV18 and TRBJ2-2, with TRBD1 as a possible D gene (6 bases). Trimming stripped 2 bases from V and 3 bases from J, with 10 bases between. This CDR3 comprises 15 residues. The germline CDR1 and CDR2 sequences are KGHSH and LQKENI.

V gene TRBV12-3 or TRBV12-4 combines with J gene TRBJ1-1, with a possible D match to TRBD1 (5 bases). V dropped 5 bases and J dropped 3 bases, with 19 bases sitting between them. This CDR3 is 16 amino acids long. The CDR3 DNA is TGTGCCAGCAGTCCTGCGGGGCGGGGCTCGGACACTGAAGCTTTCTTT. Protein product: CASSPAGRGSDTEAFF.

The chain combines TRBV6-1 with TRBJ2-5, with TRBD2 identical over 7 bases. This CDR3 has 15 residues. Germline values: CDR1 MNHNS, CDR2 SASEGT. Germline trimming cut 5 bases from V and 4 bases from J; bases unmatched to any gene: 10. CDR3 in DNA: TGTGCCAGCAGTCCACGGCGCTCGGGGGGAGAGACCCAGTACTTC. Amino acid sequence: CASSPRRSGGETQYF.

This chain uses TRBV4-1 with TRBJ1-2; D is undetermined. CDR3 length equals 13 residues. Looked up from germline, CDR1 is MGHRA and CDR2 is YSYEKL. V was cut by 4 bases and J by 7 bases, with 13 bases left in between. The CDR3 loop reads CASSLTLSGGYTF. DNA for the CDR3: TGCGCCAGCAGCCTGACCCTGAGTGGTGGCTACACCTTC.

There are a few counts of this clonotype. This may come from a read error, since a much larger clone is one base off. The chain carries TRBV6-1 and TRBJ1-2; D remains ambiguous. The CDR3 spans 11 residues. The ends were cut back, 2 bases at V and 10 bases at J, with 8 bases in the middle. CDR1 and CDR2 (germline): MNHNS, SASEGT. CDR3 protein: CASSEFDDYTF. DNA of the CDR3: TGTGCCAGCAGTGAATTTGATGACTACACCTTC.

This clonotype was detected many times. The rearrangement joins TRBV12-3 or TRBV12-4 to TRBJ2-5; 8 bases map to TRBD1. V lost 3 bases and J lost 5; bases outside the gene matches: 8. This CDR3 contains 15 residues. The CDR3 is CASSLAGGARETQYF. In DNA form, the CDR3 reads TGTGCCAGCAGTTTGGCAGGGGGCGCGAGGGAGACCCAGTACTTC.

This clonotype appeared many times. The chain recombines TRBV12-3 or TRBV12-4 with TRBJ1-5; 8 nucleotides line up with TRBD1. CDR3 length equals 14 residues. Trimming took 6 bases from V and 1 from J; bases not matched to a gene: 2. The DNA for the CDR3 is TGTGCCAGCAGATACAGGGGGAGCAATCAGCCCCAGCATTTT. Residues: CASRYRGSNQPQHF.

This chain uses TRBV7-2 with TRBJ1-5; D not resolved. Per the germline V gene, CDR1 is SGHTA and CDR2 is FQGNSA. V was trimmed by 4 bases and J by 0 bases, leaving 10 bases between them. This CDR3 is built from 15 residues. The CDR3 sequence: CASSWGGYSNQPQHF. In DNA form, the CDR3 reads TGTGCCAGCAGCTGGGGAGGTTATAGCAATCAGCCCCAGCATTTT.

This clonotype showed up many times. The chain joins TRBV27 to TRBJ1-5; D is perhaps TRBD1 (5 bases). The V and J ends lost 2 bases and 11 bases respectively, with 16 bases between them. Germline CDR1 MNHEY, CDR2 SMNVEV (reference sequence). The CDR3 length is 14 residues. The chain's CDR3 is CASSLEGGVGTQHF. In DNA, the CDR3 is TGTGCCAGCAGTTTAGAGGGAGGGGTTGGGACCCAGCATTTT.

This clonotype showed up many times. This chain links TRBV6-1 with TRBJ2-7; D is uncertain. This CDR3 region has 11 residues. With 4 bases removed from V and 3 bases from J, the gap between germline ends came to 4 bases. Looked up from germline, CDR1 is MNHNS and CDR2 is SASEGT. Here the CDR3 reads CASSVDYEQYF. The DNA for the CDR3 is TGTGCCAGCAGTGTGGACTACGAGCAGTACTTC.

This clonotype was observed at least ten times. A much bigger clone sits one base away, suggesting this may be a read error. V and J are TRBV19 and TRBJ1-2; the D gene is possibly TRBD1 (5 bases). V lost 10 bases and J lost 6, with 18 bases in between. Per the germline V gene, CDR1 is LNHDA and CDR2 is SQIVND (reference sequence). The CDR3 totals 13 residues. The CDR3 coding sequence is TGTGCCACCAAGGCCCAGGGTTTCAATGGCTACACCTTC. As protein: CATKAQGFNGYTF.

The chain couples TRBV6-1 to TRBJ2-7; 8 bases are a match to TRBD1. The CDR3 consists of 14 residues. Per germline, CDR1 MNHNS and CDR2 SASEGT. V was clipped by 5 bases and J by 1 base; unmatched bases: 4. Here the CDR3 DNA reads TGTGCCAGCAGTCGTCGGACAGGGTCCTACGAGCAGTACTTC. It is translated as CASSRRTGSYEQYF.